A selection of T cell receptor beta chains follows, all from one sample in a study of shared clonotypes between healthy human individuals. TCRdb's table, derived via immunoSEQ multiplex PCR, lists solely in-frame clones and lacks some. Of some 500,000 clones in the sample, roughly 85% were seen once. Source material: PBMCs. The receptors come from a woman aged 40 to 55 in good health. Some clones in this sample may be carry-over from other donors' samples. The CDR3 runs from the conserved cysteine through the conserved F or W. D genes are given only for firm matches. The size field is filled for only some rows; it gives once, few, many or a size class.

d_gene: -; v_gene: TRBV19; abundance: many; j_gene: TRBJ1-2; CDR3nt: TGTGCCAGCAGATGGCAGGCCCAATATGGCTACACCTTC; CDR3aa: CASRWQAQYGYTF
d_gene: -; v_gene: TRBV28; abundance: -; j_gene: TRBJ2-7; CDR3nt: TGTGCCAGCACCATCCCTCGGGGTACGCCGGGCGAGCAGTACTTC; CDR3aa: CASTIPRGTPGEQYF
d_gene: TRBD2; v_gene: TRBV6-1; abundance: -; j_gene: TRBJ2-3; CDR3nt: TGTGCCAGCAGTCGGACTAGCCCCCCAGATACGCAGTATTTT; CDR3aa: CASSRTSPPDTQYF
d_gene: -; v_gene: TRBV6-1; abundance: -; j_gene: TRBJ1-1; CDR3nt: TGTGCCAGCAGTGAACCGCAAGGTGAAGCTTTCTTT; CDR3aa: CASSEPQGEAFF
d_gene: TRBD2; v_gene: TRBV28; abundance: -; j_gene: TRBJ2-1; CDR3nt: TGTGCCAGCAGTTTAATCGGCGGGAGCTCCTACAATGAGCAGTTCTTC; CDR3aa: CASSLIGGSSYNEQFF
d_gene: -; v_gene: TRBV14; abundance: -; j_gene: TRBJ2-3; CDR3nt: TGTGCCAGCAGCCAAGTCACAGATACGCAGTATTTT; CDR3aa: CASSQVTDTQYF
d_gene: TRBD1; v_gene: TRBV5-8; abundance: -; j_gene: TRBJ2-5; CDR3nt: TGTGCCAGCAGCTTGGGGACAGGGAAACAAGAGACCCAGTACTTC; CDR3aa: CASSLGTGKQETQYF
d_gene: TRBD2; v_gene: TRBV7-3; abundance: -; j_gene: TRBJ2-1; CDR3nt: TGTGCCAGCAGCTCTCTCGGGCGCGGGAGGGCCTACAATGAGCAGTTCTTC; CDR3aa: CASSSLGRGRAYNEQFF
d_gene: -; v_gene: TRBV28; abundance: few; j_gene: TRBJ1-3; CDR3nt: TGTGCCAGCAGTTTAAGTTGGCGGGGAGGGTCTGGAAACACCATATATTTT; CDR3aa: CASSLSWRGGSGNTIYF
d_gene: -; v_gene: TRBV6-4; abundance: -; j_gene: TRBJ2-2; CDR3nt: TGTGCCAGCAGTTCATCCGCGAACACCGGGGAGCTGTTTTTT; CDR3aa: CASSSSANTGELFF
d_gene: -; v_gene: TRBV7-3; abundance: -; j_gene: TRBJ2-1; CDR3nt: TGTGCCAGCAGCGGGCCGGAGAATGAGCAGTTCTTC; CDR3aa: CASSGPENEQFF
d_gene: -; v_gene: TRBV5-1; abundance: -; j_gene: TRBJ2-7; CDR3nt: TGCGCCAGCAGCAAAAGCGCTGGGGACTACGAGCAGTACTTC; CDR3aa: CASSKSAGDYEQYF
d_gene: -; v_gene: TRBV19; abundance: -; j_gene: TRBJ1-4; CDR3nt: TGTGCCAGTAGTATTTCCCCAGGTTCTGATGAAAAACTGTTTTTT; CDR3aa: CASSISPGSDEKLFF
d_gene: -; v_gene: TRBV18; abundance: -; j_gene: TRBJ2-5; CDR3nt: TGTGCCAGCTCACCAGAGAGGGAGACCCAGTACTTC; CDR3aa: CASSPERETQYF
d_gene: -; v_gene: TRBV28; abundance: -; j_gene: TRBJ2-2; CDR3nt: TGTGCCAGCAGTTTGAACCCCTCGAACACCGGGGAGCTGTTTTTT; CDR3aa: CASSLNPSNTGELFF
d_gene: TRBD1; v_gene: TRBV5-1; abundance: -; j_gene: TRBJ2-7; CDR3nt: TGCGCCAGCAGCTCGGCACAGGGGACCTACGAGCAGTACTTC; CDR3aa: CASSSAQGTYEQYF
d_gene: TRBD1; v_gene: TRBV6-1; abundance: -; j_gene: TRBJ1-1; CDR3nt: TGTGCCAGCAGTGACCGGGACAGGGATGAAGCTTTCTTT; CDR3aa: CASSDRDRDEAFF